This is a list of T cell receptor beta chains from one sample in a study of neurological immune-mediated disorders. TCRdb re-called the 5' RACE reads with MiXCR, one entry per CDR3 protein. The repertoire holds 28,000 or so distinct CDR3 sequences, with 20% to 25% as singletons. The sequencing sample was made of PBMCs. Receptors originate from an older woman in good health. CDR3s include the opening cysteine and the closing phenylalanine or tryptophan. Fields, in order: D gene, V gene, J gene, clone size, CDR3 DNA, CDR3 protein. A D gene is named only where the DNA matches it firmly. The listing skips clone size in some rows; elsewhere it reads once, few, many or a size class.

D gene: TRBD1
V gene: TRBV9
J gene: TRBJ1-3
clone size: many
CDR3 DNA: TGTGCCAGCAGCCGTGACAGGGTCTCTGGAAACACCATATATTTT
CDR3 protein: CASSRDRVSGNTIYF

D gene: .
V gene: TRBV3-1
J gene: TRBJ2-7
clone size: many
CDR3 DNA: TGTGCCAGCAGCTTAGACACCGTATCCTACGAGCAGTACTTC
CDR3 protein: CASSLDTVSYEQYF

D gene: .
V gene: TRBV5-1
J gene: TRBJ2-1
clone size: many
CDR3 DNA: TGCGCCAGCAGCTTGGAGGGATTCGAGCAGTTCTTC
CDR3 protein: CASSLEGFEQFF

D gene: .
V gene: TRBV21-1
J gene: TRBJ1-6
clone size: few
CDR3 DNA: TGTGCCAGGGGGACAGGGGGAAGGTCACCCCTCCACTTT
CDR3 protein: CARGTGGRSPLHF

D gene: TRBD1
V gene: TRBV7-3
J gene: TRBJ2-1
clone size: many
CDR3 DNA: TGTGCCAGCAGCTTAAGGGACAGGGTCTCCTACAATGAGCAGTTCTTC
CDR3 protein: CASSLRDRVSYNEQFF

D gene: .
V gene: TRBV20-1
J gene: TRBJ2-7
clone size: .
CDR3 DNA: TGCAGTGCTAGTCGGCCGGCAGGTGACGAGCAGTACTTC
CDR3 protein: CSASRPAGDEQYF

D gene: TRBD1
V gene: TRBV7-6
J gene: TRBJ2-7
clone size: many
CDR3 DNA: TGTGCCAGCAGCTTCCGACAGGGTTCTTCCTACGAGCAGTACTTC
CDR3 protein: CASSFRQGSSYEQYF

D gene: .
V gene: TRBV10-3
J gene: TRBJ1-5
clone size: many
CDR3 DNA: TGTGCCATCAGTCTCCACCCTAGCAATCAGCCCCAGCATTTT
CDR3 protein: CAISLHPSNQPQHF

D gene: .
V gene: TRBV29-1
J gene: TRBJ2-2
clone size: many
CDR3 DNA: TGCAGCGTCGAACGCCGGGACCGGAACACCGGGGAGCTGTTTTTT
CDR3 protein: CSVERRDRNTGELFF

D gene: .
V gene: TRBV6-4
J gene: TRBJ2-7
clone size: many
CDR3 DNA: TGTGCCAGCACCGCGGGAACAGAGACTTACGAGCAGTACTTC
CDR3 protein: CASTAGTETYEQYF

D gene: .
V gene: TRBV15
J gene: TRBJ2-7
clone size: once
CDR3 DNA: TGTGCCACCAGCAGAGCGACAGACCCCTACGAGCAGTACTTC
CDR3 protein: CATSRATDPYEQYF

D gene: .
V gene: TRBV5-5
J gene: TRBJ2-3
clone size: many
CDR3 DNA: TGTGCCAGCAGCTTGTCGGGAGATACGCAGTATTTT
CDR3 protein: CASSLSGDTQYF

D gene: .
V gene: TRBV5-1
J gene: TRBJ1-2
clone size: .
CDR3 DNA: TGCGCCAGCAGCTTGGGCCCGTTTAACTATGGCTACACCTTC
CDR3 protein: CASSLGPFNYGYTF

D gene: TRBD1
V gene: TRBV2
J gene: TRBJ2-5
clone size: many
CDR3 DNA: TGTGCCAGCACCCTAGACGGACCGGGACAGCAGTACTTC
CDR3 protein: CASTLDGPGQQYF

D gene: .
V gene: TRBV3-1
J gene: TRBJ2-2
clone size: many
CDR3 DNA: TGTGCCAGCAGGCGTGAGGGAGCCCGAGGGGCCGGGGAGCTGTTTTTT
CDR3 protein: CASRREGARGAGELFF

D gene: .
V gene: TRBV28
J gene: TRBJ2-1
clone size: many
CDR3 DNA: TGTGCCAGCAGGCCTAGACAGATTTACAATGAGCAGTTCTTC
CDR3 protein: CASRPRQIYNEQFF

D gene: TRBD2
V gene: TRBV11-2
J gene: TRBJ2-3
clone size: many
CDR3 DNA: TGTGCCAGCAGCTTAGGCCTAGCGGGGGGCCCAGATACGCAGTATTTT
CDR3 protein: CASSLGLAGGPDTQYF

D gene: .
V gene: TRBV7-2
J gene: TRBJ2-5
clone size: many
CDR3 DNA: TGTGCCAGCAGCTTAGGATGGAGGGGAGGAGAGACCCAGTACTTC
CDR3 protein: CASSLGWRGGETQYF

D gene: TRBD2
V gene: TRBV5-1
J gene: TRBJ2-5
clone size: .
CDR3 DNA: TGCGCCAGCAGCCATGGACTAGCGGGTGCAGAGACCCAGTACTTC
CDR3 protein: CASSHGLAGAETQYF

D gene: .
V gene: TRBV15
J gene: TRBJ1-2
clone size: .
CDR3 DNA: TGTGCCACCAGCAGAGCGTGGTTGCGGGGCTACACCTTC
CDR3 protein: CATSRAWLRGYTF

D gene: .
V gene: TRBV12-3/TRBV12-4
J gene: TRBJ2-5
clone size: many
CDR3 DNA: TGTGCCAGCAGTTTAAATGTGATAGCCCGAGGGGAGACCCAGTACTTC
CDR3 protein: CASSLNVIARGETQYF

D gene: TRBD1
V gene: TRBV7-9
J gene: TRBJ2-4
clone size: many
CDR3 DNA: TGTGCCAGCAGCAACCGTGACAGGGGCCTTTCTGGGGTGAGGGCCAAAAACATTCAGTACTTC
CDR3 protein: CASSNRDRGLSGVRAKNIQYF

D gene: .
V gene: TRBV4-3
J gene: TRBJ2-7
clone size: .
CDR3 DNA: TGCGCCAGCAGCCAAGATGGAGCACCCTACGAGCAGTACTTC
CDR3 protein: CASSQDGAPYEQYF

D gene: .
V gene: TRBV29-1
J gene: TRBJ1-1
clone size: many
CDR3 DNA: TGCAGCGTTGACCAGGGCGCGAACACTGAAGCTTTCTTT
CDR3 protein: CSVDQGANTEAFF

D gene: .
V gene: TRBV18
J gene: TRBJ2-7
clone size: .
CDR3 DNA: TGTGCCAGCTCACCAGGGTACGAGCAGTACTTC
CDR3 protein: CASSPGYEQYF

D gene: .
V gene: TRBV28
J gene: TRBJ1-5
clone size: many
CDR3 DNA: TGTGCCAGCAGTCTGGGACCGATCAATCAGCCCCAGCATTTT
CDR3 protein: CASSLGPINQPQHF

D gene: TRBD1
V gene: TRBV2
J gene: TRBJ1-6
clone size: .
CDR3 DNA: TGTGCCAGCAGTGAAATGACAGGGGCCTTTAATTCACCCCTCCACTTT
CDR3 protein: CASSEMTGAFNSPLHF

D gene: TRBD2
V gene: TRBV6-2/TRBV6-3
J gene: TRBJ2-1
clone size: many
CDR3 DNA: TGTGCCAGCATCAACGGACTAGCGGGAGGTCAGAATGAGCAGTTCTTC
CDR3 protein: CASINGLAGGQNEQFF

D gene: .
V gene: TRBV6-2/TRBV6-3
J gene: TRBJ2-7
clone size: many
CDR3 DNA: TGTGCCAGCAGTTACTCGTATGGCGGCACCTCCTACGAGCAGTACTTC
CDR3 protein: CASSYSYGGTSYEQYF

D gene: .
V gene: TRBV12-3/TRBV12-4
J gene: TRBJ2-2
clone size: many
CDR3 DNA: TGTGCCAGCTGCTTCGTGACCGGGGAGCTGTTTTTT
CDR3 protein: CASCFVTGELFF

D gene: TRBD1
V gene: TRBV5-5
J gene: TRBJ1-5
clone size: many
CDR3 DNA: TGTGCCAGCAGCTTGCGGACAGGGAATCAGCCCCAGCATTTT
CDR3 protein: CASSLRTGNQPQHF

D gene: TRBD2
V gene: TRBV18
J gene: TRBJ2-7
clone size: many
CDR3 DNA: TGTGCCAGCTCACCACGGGGGCCAAGTACTAGCGGAAGCGAGCAGTACTTC
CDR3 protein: CASSPRGPSTSGSEQYF

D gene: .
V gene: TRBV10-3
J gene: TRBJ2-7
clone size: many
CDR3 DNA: TGTGCCATCAGTGTAAAGACCCCGGGGGCGTACGAGCAGTACTTC
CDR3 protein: CAISVKTPGAYEQYF

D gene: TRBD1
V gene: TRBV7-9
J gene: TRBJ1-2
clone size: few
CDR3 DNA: TGTGCCAGCAGCTCGGACAGGGGCGGCTACACCTTC
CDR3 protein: CASSSDRGGYTF

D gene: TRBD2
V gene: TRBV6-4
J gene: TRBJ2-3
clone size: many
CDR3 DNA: TGTGCCAGCAGTGACTCGCCTAGCGGGGTCATCGATACGCAGTATTTT
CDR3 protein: CASSDSPSGVIDTQYF

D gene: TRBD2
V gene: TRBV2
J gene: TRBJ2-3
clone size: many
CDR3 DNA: TGTGCCACCCGGTCAGGGGGTTATACTAGCGGGCTCACAGATACGCAGTATTTT
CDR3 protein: CATRSGGYTSGLTDTQYF

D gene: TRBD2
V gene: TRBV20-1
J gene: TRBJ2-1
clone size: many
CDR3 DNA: TGCAGTGTTCGAGGGGGTAGCGGGGATGCCTACAATGAGCAGTTCTTC
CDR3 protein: CSVRGGSGDAYNEQFF